This TCR beta chain originates from a study of T-cell reconstitution after alpha-beta-depleted transplantation in children. Unique molecular identifiers featured in how the TCRbeta library was prepared. TCRdb re-called the PCR reads with MiXCR, one entry per CDR3 protein. Among about 340,000 distinct CDR3 sequences, roughly 13% were seen once, and the ten largest hold roughly 4.5%. The germline CDR1 and CDR2 sequences are SGHVS and FQNEAQ. The CDR3 spans 13 residues. Trimming pared 2 bases from V and 5 bases from J, leaving 9 bases between. The chain uses TRBV7-8 and TRBJ2-5, with D unclear. The sequence was obtained from a human donor who donated a stem cell graft to a child with Fanconi anemia. Sequenced material: PBMCs, taken from the stem cell graft. The CDR3 spells CASSLLVRETQYF. CDR3 DNA sequence: TGTGCCAGCAGCTTATTGGTTAGGGAGACCCAGTACTTC.